This TCR beta chain is drawn from a study of cytomegalovirus exposure and HLA in healthy donors. Study summary: Among the approximately 370 donors who were genotyped, around 77% fell in the genetic ancestry cluster that is associated with self-reported Caucasian donors.

PCR involved 60 Vbeta and 13 Jbeta primers. Produced via immunoSEQ multiplex PCR; TCRdb's table is partial and in-frame only. The sample carries about 150,000 clones, approximately 74% recorded once. Samples came from healthy bone marrow donors. V was shortened by 0 bases and J by 2 bases, with 10 bases between the two germline ends. This CDR3 comprises 16 residues. Per the germline V gene, CDR1 is LNHNV and CDR2 is YYDKDF (reference sequence). Sequencing used PBMCs. The chain is built from TRBV15 and TRBJ2-2; D is possibly TRBD1 (5 bases). This clonotype was obtained from a man between 18 and 35 years old in good health and CMV-seronegative. The CDR3 region has the DNA TGTGCCACCAGCAGAGATGGGGCGGCAAACACCGGGGAGCTGTTTTTT. Encoded protein: CATSRDGAANTGELFF.